Each of the 2 T cell receptor beta chains below was sequenced from the same sample in a study of blood T cell repertoires in COVID-19. Profiling relied on immunoSEQ multiplex PCR, and the TCRdb table lists in-frame clones only, not all of them. This table holds hundreds of thousands of clones, roughly nine tenths found once. Specimen: PBMCs or T cells enriched from blood (not recorded which). Receptors were obtained from a woman between 50 and 59 years old in a cohort exposed to, infected with or recovered from COVID-19 (not recorded which).

The chain joins TRBV18 to TRBJ2-5; 7 nucleotides agree with TRBD2. V gave up 2 bases and J gave up 2 bases; unmatched junction bases: 5. The length of the CDR3 is 15 residues. CDR1 and CDR2 (germline): KGHSH, LQKENI. The CDR3 here is CASSPGLDGQETQYF. The CDR3, as DNA: TGTGCCAGCTCACCAGGACTAGACGGTCAAGAGACCCAGTACTTC.

This clone was counted a few times. The V gene is TRBV7-8, the J gene TRBJ1-5; 7 bases line up with TRBD1. Looked up from germline, CDR1 is SGHVS and CDR2 is FQNEAQ. Unmatched junction bases numbered 3, after V lost 1 base and J lost 0 bases. The CDR3 is made up of 16 amino acids. For the CDR3, the DNA is TGTGCCAGCAGCTTAGGAGCAGGGGGTAGCAATCAGCCCCAGCATTTT. Translation: CASSLGAGGSNQPQHF.